This T cell receptor beta chain was obtained from a study of cytomegalovirus exposure and HLA in healthy donors. General study findings and limits: The authors enumerated around 150 TCR beta chains as linked to cytomegalovirus. Despite most TCR sequences being rare, some public TCRs occurred in many donors. Accurate HLA-A and HLA-B prediction from TCR beta sequences was reported for most subjects.

Researchers ran the PCR with 60 Vbeta and 13 Jbeta primers. Using immunoSEQ multiplex PCR, the repertoire was profiled, and TCRdb retains in-frame clones only, with some absent. Altogether roughly 110,000 clones are present, about four fifths being singletons, with the ten largest covering 5% to 7%. The CDR3 totals 12 residues. Germline-derived CDR1 and CDR2 are SEHNR and FQNEAQ (reference sequence). On this clone itself: As yet, its antigen is unknown. At one boundary the junction diverges from the germline segment, which might be a read error.

The V call is TRBV7-9, the J call TRBJ2-3; no definite D call. The receptor comes from a woman in her 50s in good health and CMV-seropositive. The sample comprised PBMCs. The CDR3 nucleotides read TGTTCCAGCAGTCATAGCACAGATACGCAGTATTTT. This encodes CSSSHSTDTQYF.